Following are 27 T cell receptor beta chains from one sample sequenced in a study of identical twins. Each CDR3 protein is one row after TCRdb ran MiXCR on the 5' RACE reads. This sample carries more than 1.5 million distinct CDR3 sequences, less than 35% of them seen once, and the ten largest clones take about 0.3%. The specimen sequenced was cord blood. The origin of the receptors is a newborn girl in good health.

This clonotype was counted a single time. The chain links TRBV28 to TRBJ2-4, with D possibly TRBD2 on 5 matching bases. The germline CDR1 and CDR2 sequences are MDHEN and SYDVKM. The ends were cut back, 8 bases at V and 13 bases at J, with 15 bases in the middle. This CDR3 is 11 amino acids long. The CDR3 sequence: CASAPGREQYF. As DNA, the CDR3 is TGTGCCAGCGCACCAGGAAGGGAGCAGTACTTC.

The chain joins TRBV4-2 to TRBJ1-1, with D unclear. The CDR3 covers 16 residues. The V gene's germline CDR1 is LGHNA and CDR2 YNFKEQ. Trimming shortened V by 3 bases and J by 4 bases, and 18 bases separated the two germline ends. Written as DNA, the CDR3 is TGTGCCAGCAGCCAGCTGGGCTACAAGTGGAGCACTGAAGCTTTCTTT. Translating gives CASSQLGYKWSTEAFF.

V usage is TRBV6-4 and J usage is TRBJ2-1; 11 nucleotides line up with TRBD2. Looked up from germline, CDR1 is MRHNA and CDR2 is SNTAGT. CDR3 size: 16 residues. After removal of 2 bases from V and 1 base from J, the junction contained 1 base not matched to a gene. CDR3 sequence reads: CASSDIAGGSYNEQFF. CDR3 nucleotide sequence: TGTGCCAGCAGTGACATAGCGGGAGGGTCCTACAATGAGCAGTTCTTC.

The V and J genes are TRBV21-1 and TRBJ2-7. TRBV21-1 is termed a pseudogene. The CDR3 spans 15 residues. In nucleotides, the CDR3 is TGTGCCAGCAAAAAAATCAGGTTTAGCTCCTACGAGCAGTACTTC. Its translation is CASKKIRFSSYEQYF.

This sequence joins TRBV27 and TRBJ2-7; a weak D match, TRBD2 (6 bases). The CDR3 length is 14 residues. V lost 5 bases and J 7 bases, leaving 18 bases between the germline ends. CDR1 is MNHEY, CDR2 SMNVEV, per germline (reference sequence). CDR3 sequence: CASSTGAYYNEQYF. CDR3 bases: TGTGCCAGCAGTACGGGAGCGTACTACAATGAGCAGTACTTC.

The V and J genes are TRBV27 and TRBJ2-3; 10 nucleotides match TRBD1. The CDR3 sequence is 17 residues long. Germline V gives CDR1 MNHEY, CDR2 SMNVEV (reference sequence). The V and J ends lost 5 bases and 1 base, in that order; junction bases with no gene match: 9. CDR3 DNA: TGTGCCAGCAGTAGAAACCGGGACAGGGGCCGCACAGATACGCAGTATTTT. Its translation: CASSRNRDRGRTDTQYF.

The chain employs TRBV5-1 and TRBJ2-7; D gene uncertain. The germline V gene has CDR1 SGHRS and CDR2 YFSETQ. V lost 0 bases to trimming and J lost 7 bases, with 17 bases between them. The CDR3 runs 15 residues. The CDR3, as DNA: TGCGCCAGCAGCTTGGCGCCTAGAGTTACGAAGGAGCAGTACTTC. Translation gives CASSLAPRVTKEQYF.

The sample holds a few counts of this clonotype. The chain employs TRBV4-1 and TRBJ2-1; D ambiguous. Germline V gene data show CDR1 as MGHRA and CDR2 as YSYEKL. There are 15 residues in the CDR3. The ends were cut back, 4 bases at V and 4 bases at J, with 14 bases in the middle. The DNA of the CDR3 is TGCGCCAGCAGCCCCTCCAGCACAAGGTACAATGAGCAGTTCTTC. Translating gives CASSPSSTRYNEQFF.

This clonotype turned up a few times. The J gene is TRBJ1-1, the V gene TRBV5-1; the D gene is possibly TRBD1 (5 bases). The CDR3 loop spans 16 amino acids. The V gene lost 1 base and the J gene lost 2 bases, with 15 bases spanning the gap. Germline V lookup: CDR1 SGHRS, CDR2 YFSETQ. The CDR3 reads CASSLTGTQPNTEAFF. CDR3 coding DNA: TGCGCCAGCAGCTTGACTGGGACCCAACCAAACACTGAAGCTTTCTTT.

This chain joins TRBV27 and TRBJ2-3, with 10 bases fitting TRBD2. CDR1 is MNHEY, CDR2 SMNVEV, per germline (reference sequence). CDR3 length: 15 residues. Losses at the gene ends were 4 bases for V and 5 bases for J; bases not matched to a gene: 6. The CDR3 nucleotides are TGTGCCAGCAGTTCATCCAGCGGGGGGGTAGATACGCAGTATTTT. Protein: CASSSSSGGVDTQYF.

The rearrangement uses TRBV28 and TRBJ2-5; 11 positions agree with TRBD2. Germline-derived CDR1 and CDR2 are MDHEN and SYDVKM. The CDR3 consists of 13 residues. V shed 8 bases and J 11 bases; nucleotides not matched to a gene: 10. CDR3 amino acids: CASLLAGDNEQYF. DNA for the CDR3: TGTGCCAGCCTACTAGCGGGGGACAATGAGCAGTACTTC.

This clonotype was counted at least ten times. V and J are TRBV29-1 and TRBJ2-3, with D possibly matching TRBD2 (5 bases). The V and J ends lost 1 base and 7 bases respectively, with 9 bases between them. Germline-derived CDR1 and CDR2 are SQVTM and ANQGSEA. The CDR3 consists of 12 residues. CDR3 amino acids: CSVEAEGNTQYF. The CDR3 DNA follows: TGCAGCGTTGAAGCTGAGGGTAATACGCAGTATTTT.

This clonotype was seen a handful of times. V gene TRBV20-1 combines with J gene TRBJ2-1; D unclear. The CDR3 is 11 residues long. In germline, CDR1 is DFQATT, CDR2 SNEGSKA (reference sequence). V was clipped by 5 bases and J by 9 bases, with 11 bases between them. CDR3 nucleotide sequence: TGCAGTGCTGTTCTATGGGGTGAGCAGTTCTTC. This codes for CSAVLWGEQFF.

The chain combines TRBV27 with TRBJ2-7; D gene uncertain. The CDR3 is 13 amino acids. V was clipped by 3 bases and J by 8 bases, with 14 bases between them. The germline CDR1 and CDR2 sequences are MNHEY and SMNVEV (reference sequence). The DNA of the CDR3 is TGTGCCAGCAGTTTGCTTAGCCGGAACAAGCAGTACTTC. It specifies CASSLLSRNKQYF.

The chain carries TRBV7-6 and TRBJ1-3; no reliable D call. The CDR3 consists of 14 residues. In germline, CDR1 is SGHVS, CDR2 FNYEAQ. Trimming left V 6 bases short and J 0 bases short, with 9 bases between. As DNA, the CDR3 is TGTGCCAGCAGGTTGGCTGCCTCTGGAAACACCATATATTTT. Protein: CASRLAASGNTIYF. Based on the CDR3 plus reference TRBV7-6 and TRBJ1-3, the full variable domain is GAGVSQSPRYKVTKRGQDVALRCDPISGHVSLYWYRQALGQGPEFLTYFNYEAQQDKSGLPNDRFSAERPEGSISTLTIQRTEQRDSAMYRCASRLAASGNTIYFGEGSWLTVV.

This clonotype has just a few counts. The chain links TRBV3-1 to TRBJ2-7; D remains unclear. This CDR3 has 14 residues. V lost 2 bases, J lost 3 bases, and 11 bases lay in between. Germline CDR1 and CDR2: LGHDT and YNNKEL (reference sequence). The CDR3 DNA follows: TGTGCCAGCAGCCAACCCAACGAGCGCTACGAGCAGTACTTC. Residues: CASSQPNERYEQYF.

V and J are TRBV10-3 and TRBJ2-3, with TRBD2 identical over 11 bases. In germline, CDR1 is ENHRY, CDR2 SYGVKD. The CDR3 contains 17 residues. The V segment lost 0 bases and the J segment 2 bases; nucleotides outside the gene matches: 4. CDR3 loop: CAISESPLAGVTDTQYF. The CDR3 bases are TGTGCCATCAGTGAGTCCCCACTAGCGGGGGTCACAGATACGCAGTATTTT.

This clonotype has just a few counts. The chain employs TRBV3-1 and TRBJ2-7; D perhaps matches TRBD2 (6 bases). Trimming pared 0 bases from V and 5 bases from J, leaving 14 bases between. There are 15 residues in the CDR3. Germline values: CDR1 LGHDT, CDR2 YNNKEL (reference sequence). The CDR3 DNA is TGTGCCAGCAGCCAAGATGTGGCAGGGAGGAACGAGCAGTACTTC. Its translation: CASSQDVAGRNEQYF.

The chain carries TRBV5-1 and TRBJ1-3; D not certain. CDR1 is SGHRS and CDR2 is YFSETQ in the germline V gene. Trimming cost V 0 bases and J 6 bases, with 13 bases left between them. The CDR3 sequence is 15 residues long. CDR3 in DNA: TGCGCCAGCAGCTTGGCCGGACGCGAGGAAAACACCATATATTTT. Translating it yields CASSLAGREENTIYF.

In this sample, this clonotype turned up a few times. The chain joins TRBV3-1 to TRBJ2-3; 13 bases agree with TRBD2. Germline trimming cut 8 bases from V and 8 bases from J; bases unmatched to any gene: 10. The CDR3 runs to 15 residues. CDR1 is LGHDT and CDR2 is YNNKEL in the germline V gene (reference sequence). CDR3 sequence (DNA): TGTGCCAGCGAGAGGGGACTAGCGGGGAGAGGTACGCAGTATTTT. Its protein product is CASERGLAGRGTQYF.

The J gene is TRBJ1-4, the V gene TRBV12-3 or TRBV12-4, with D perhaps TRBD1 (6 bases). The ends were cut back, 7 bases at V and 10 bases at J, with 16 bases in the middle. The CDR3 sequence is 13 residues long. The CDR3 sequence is CASTPLGGRKLFF. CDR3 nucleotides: TGTGCCAGCACTCCTCTTGGGGGGCGAAAACTGTTTTTT.

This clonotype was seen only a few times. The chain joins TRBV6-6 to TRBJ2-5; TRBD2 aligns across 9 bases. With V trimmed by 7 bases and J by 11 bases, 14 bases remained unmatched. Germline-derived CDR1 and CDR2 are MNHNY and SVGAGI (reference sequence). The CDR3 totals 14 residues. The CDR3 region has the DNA TGTGCCAGCAAGCCGACTAGCGGCTACAATGAGCAGTACTTC. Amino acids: CASKPTSGYNEQYF.

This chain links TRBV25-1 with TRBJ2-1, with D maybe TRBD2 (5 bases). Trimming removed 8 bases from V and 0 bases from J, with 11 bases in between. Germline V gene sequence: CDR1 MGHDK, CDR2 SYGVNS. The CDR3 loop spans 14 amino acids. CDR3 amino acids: CASGGSSSYNEQFF. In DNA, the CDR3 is TGTGCCAGCGGAGGATCAAGCTCCTACAATGAGCAGTTCTTC.

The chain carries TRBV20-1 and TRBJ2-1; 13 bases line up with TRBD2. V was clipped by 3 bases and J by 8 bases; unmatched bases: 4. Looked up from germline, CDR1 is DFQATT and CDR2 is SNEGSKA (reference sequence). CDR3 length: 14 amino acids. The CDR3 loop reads CSARGTSGKDEQFF. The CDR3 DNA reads TGCAGTGCTAGGGGGACTAGCGGGAAGGATGAGCAGTTCTTC.

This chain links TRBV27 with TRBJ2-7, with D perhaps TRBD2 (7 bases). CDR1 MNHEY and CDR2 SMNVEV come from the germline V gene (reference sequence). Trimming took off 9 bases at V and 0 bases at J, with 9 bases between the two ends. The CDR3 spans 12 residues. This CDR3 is CARGGGSYEQYF. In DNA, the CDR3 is TGTGCCAGGGGAGGGGGCTCCTACGAGCAGTACTTC.

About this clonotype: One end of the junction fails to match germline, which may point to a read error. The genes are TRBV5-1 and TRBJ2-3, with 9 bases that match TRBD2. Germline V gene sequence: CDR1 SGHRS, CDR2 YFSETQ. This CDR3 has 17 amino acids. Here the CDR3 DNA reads TGCGGCAGCAGCTTGGATCCTCCAGCGGGAGGATCCGATACGCAGTATTTT. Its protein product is CGSSLDPPAGGSDTQYF.

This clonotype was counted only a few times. For the CDR3, the DNA is TGTGCCACCAGCAGAAGAAGGGGGCAAGAGACCCAGTACTTC. Its translation: CATSRRRGQETQYF. This chain connects TRBV15 to TRBJ2-5; D may be TRBD1 (6 bases). The ends were cut back, 2 bases at V and 2 bases at J, with 9 bases in the middle. This CDR3 is built from 14 residues. Germline loops: CDR1 LNHNV, CDR2 YYDKDF (reference sequence).